Shown below are 27 T cell receptor beta chains from a single sample sequenced in a study of blood T cell repertoires in COVID-19. Profiled with immunoSEQ multiplex PCR; TCRdb holds only in-frame clones, not every one. The sample lists 210,000 or so clones; 70% to 90% were seen once. Material: peripheral blood. The origin of the receptors is a man aged 50 or older with COVID-19, enrolled during active disease.

The chain links TRBV7-9 to TRBJ1-6; 7 bases are shared with TRBD1. Germline V lookup: CDR1 SEHNR, CDR2 FQNEAQ (reference sequence). This CDR3 comprises 13 residues. V lost 8 bases, J lost 5 bases, and 3 bases stayed unmatched. In nucleotides, the CDR3 is TGTGCCAGCGGGACAGCAAATAATTCACCCCTCCACTTT. Protein sequence: CASGTANNSPLHF. Full variable domain (rest looked up from reference TRBV7-9 and TRBJ1-6): DTGVSQNPRHKITKRGQNVTFRCDPISEHNRLYWYRQTLGQGPEFLTYFQNEAQLEKSRLLSDRFSAERPKGSFSTLEIQRTEQGDSAMYLCASGTANNSPLHFGNGTRLTVT.

The chain uses TRBV18 and TRBJ1-6; 9 bases fit TRBD1. The CDR3 has 14 amino acids. Germline CDR1 reads KGHSH; CDR2 reads LQKENI. Trimming removed 6 bases from V and 9 bases from J; junction bases left unmatched: 6. The CDR3 DNA sequence: TGTGCCAGCTCTCGGGACAGGGACGTTTCACCCCTCCACTTT. Protein sequence: CASSRDRDVSPLHF.

The rearrangement joins TRBV5-1 to TRBJ1-3; D gene unclear. Germline V CDR1 and CDR2: SGHRS, YFSETQ. The ends were cut back, 0 bases at V and 2 bases at J, with 9 bases in the middle. This CDR3 region has 15 residues. The CDR3 sequence: CASSLALAAGNTIYF. In DNA form, the CDR3 reads TGCGCCAGCAGCTTGGCCCTAGCGGCTGGAAACACCATATATTTT.

The chain couples TRBV28 to TRBJ2-2; D may be TRBD2 (6 bases). Trimming removed 3 bases from V and 7 bases from J, with 12 bases in between. Looked up from germline, CDR1 is MDHEN and CDR2 is SYDVKM. The CDR3 extends over 14 amino acids. The chain's CDR3 is CASSLGGRGGELFF. CDR3 sequence (DNA): TGTGCCAGCAGTTTGGGAGGCAGAGGCGGGGAGCTGTTTTTT.

V usage is TRBV6-5 and J usage is TRBJ2-1; maybe TRBD2 (5 bases). The ends were cut back, 6 bases at V and 9 bases at J, with 12 bases in the middle. Germline CDR1 and CDR2: MNHEY and SVGAGI. The CDR3 sequence is 12 residues long. CDR3 loop: CASSLLAPEQFF. In DNA form, the CDR3 reads TGTGCCAGCAGCCTCCTAGCTCCTGAGCAGTTCTTC.

The sample holds a few counts of this clone. V and J are TRBV5-8 and TRBJ2-7, with 7 positions matching TRBD1. V trimming: 4 bases; J trimming: 9 bases; junction bases outside the gene matches: 7. The V gene's germline CDR1 is SGHTS and CDR2 YDEGEE. This CDR3 comprises 12 residues. The CDR3 DNA is TGTGCCAGCAGCACGCGACAGGGATTGCAGTACTTC. As protein: CASSTRQGLQYF.

The rearrangement joins TRBV5-1 to TRBJ1-6; 8 bases map to TRBD1. Germline CDR1 SGHRS, CDR2 YFSETQ. The CDR3 runs 12 residues. With 0 bases clipped from V and 13 bases from J, the junction kept 0 bases outside the gene matches. The CDR3 loop is CASSLDRGPLHF. CDR3 DNA: TGCGCCAGCAGCTTGGACAGGGGGCCCCTCCACTTT.

Only one count was recorded for this clone. The chain is built from TRBV6-6 and TRBJ2-7; D perhaps matches TRBD2 (5 bases). CDR3 length: 13 amino acids. V was cut by 4 bases and J by 9 bases, with 16 bases left in between. The germline V gene has CDR1 MNHNY and CDR2 SVGAGI (reference sequence). CDR3 loop: CASSWKRELAQYF. The DNA for the CDR3 is TGTGCCAGCAGTTGGAAGAGGGAATTAGCGCAGTACTTC.

The genes are TRBV28 and TRBJ1-3; the match to TRBD1 covers 8 bases. Germline CDR1 reads MDHEN; CDR2 reads SYDVKM. The CDR3 length is 14 residues. V shed 5 bases, J shed 6 bases, and the junction held 6 bases outside the gene matches. CDR3: CASSPRTGINTIYF. The CDR3 coding sequence is TGTGCCAGCAGTCCACGGACAGGGATAAACACCATATATTTT.

This rearrangement joins TRBV7-3 to TRBJ2-7; TRBD2 matches 8 bases. The trim removed 1 base at V and 4 bases at J, leaving 9 bases unmatched. This CDR3 has 16 residues. The germline CDR1 and CDR2 sequences are SGHTA and FQGTGA. This CDR3 reads CASSLSVPSGGYEQYF. Written as DNA, the CDR3 is TGTGCCAGCAGCTTAAGTGTTCCAAGCGGGGGTTACGAGCAGTACTTC.

The CDR3 DNA is TGTGCCAGCAGCAAGACAGGGGGCTATGGCTACACCTTC. It translates to CASSKTGGYGYTF. V gene TRBV5-6 combines with J gene TRBJ1-2, with 9 positions matching TRBD1. The CDR3 sequence is 13 residues long. The junction had 2 bases not matched to a gene; V was cut back by 4 bases and J by 4 bases. Germline-derived CDR1 and CDR2 are SGHDT and YYEEEE.

The rearrangement links TRBV10-3 to TRBJ2-3; possibly TRBD2 for D (6 bases). The ends were cut back, 3 bases at V and 1 base at J, with 8 bases in the middle. Looked up from germline, CDR1 is ENHRY and CDR2 is SYGVKD. The CDR3 sequence is 14 residues long. CDR3 region: CAISDSSGTDTQYF. Written as DNA, the CDR3 is TGTGCCATCAGTGACTCTAGCGGCACAGATACGCAGTATTTT.

The chain is built from TRBV7-2 and TRBJ2-2, with 10 nucleotides matching TRBD1. V dropped 2 bases and J dropped 6; count of bases not matched to a gene: 3. The germline gives CDR1 SGHTA, CDR2 FQGNSA. The CDR3 length is 15 residues. DNA of the CDR3: TGTGCCAGCAGCTTACAAGGGACAGGGGCCGGGGAGCTGTTTTTT. As protein: CASSLQGTGAGELFF.

This chain joins TRBV2 and TRBJ1-2; TRBD1 agrees at 8 bases. The germline CDR1 and CDR2 sequences are SNHLY and FYNNEI. V shed 6 bases, J shed 5 bases, and the junction held 14 bases outside the gene matches. The CDR3 loop spans 16 amino acids. CDR3 DNA sequence: TGTGCCAGCAGAGCTAGTTTTCAGGGGGCTGGGTATGGCTACACCTTC. As protein: CASRASFQGAGYGYTF.

The DNA for the CDR3 is TGTGCCAGCAGCTTAGACGGAGTAGGGGGTCAGCCCCAGCATTTT. As protein: CASSLDGVGGQPQHF. This chain uses TRBV7-8 with TRBJ1-5; weak D call: TRBD1 (6 bases). V was cut by 1 base and J by 6 bases, with 13 bases left in between. The CDR3 has 15 amino acids. Per germline, CDR1 SGHVS and CDR2 FQNEAQ.

The chain has TRBV28 and TRBJ1-2; D unclear. The CDR3 is 17 amino acids. V dropped 6 bases and J dropped 6 bases, with 26 bases sitting between them. Germline V gene sequence: CDR1 MDHEN, CDR2 SYDVKM. The CDR3 reads CASSLSFGGSGGDGYTF. CDR3 in DNA: TGTGCCAGCAGCTTGAGTTTTGGAGGGTCCGGTGGTGATGGCTACACCTTC.

V and J are TRBV12-3 or TRBV12-4 and TRBJ1-3; D unresolved. This CDR3 has 11 amino acids. V was shortened by 11 bases and J by 3 bases, with 8 bases between the two germline ends. As DNA, the CDR3 is TGTGCCTTCGGGTTTGGAAACACCATATATTTT. Translated, it gives CAFGFGNTIYF.

The chain couples TRBV24-1 to TRBJ1-1; no definite D call. Trimming took off 2 bases at V and 2 bases at J, with 2 bases between the two ends. CDR1 is KGHDR and CDR2 is SFDVKD in the germline V gene. The CDR3 runs to 12 residues. The CDR3 nucleotides are TGTGCCACCAGTGATTCAAACACTGAAGCTTTCTTT. Protein sequence: CATSDSNTEAFF.

This clone was picked up a small number of times. This chain connects TRBV10-3 to TRBJ1-1; the match to TRBD1 covers 7 bases. Germline CDR1 and CDR2: ENHRY and SYGVKD. This CDR3 contains 17 residues. V dropped 3 bases and J dropped 0; count of bases not matched to a gene: 10. As DNA, the CDR3 is TGTGCCATCAGTGAAAGTCAGGTGGACAGGATGAACACTGAAGCTTTCTTT. Residues: CAISESQVDRMNTEAFF.

V and J are TRBV2 and TRBJ1-6; no definite D call. The CDR3 covers 14 residues. Germline V gene sequence: CDR1 SNHLY, CDR2 FYNNEI. Between the trimmed V and J ends, which lost 3 bases and 10 bases, there was a span of 13 bases. CDR3 in amino acids: CASSEAPGGSPLHF. The CDR3 region has the DNA TGTGCCAGCAGTGAGGCCCCGGGAGGGTCACCCCTCCACTTT.

The V gene is TRBV14, the J gene TRBJ1-1, with no clear D. V shed 6 bases and J shed 1 base, with 15 bases lying between them. CDR3 length: 15 amino acids. The germline CDR1 and CDR2 sequences are SGHDN and FVKESK. The CDR3 protein is CASSPRSGGNTEAFF. Written as DNA, the CDR3 is TGTGCCAGCAGTCCAAGATCCGGCGGGAACACTGAAGCTTTCTTT.

The chain links TRBV12-5 to TRBJ2-3, with D possibly TRBD2 on 6 matching bases. Germline V gives CDR1 LGHNT, CDR2 FRNRAP. This CDR3 is built from 13 residues. The V end was cut by 6 bases, the J end by 1 base, with 8 bases between. For the CDR3, the DNA is TGTGCTAGTGGCCCTAGCGGCACAGATACGCAGTATTTT. Protein sequence: CASGPSGTDTQYF.

The rearrangement joins TRBV19 to TRBJ1-5, with 7 positions matching TRBD1. From germline, CDR1 is LNHDA and CDR2 SQIVND (reference sequence). The CDR3 spans 16 residues. The ends lost 6 bases at V and 2 bases at J; junction bases unmatched: 10. CDR3 in amino acids: CASSAGPGTGNQPQHF. CDR3 bases: TGTGCCAGTAGCGCCGGGCCCGGGACAGGCAATCAGCCCCAGCATTTT.

This clone showed up just once. The genes are TRBV12-3 or TRBV12-4 and TRBJ2-1; D not certain. The V and J ends lost 7 bases and 9 bases respectively, with 10 bases between them. CDR3 length: 11 amino acids. The CDR3 loop is CASTLRGEQFF. DNA of the CDR3: TGTGCCAGCACCCTCCGAGGTGAGCAGTTCTTC.

This clone showed up just once. The rearrangement links TRBV23-1 to TRBJ1-2; tentative D call: TRBD1 (5 bases). TRBV23-1 counts as an open reading frame of uncertain function. V was cut by 3 bases and J by 4 bases, with 12 bases left in between. The CDR3 is 14 amino acids. CDR3 nucleotide sequence: TGCGCCAGCAGTCATGGCAGGGCTTGCTATGGCTACACCTTC. This codes for CASSHGRACYGYTF.

This clone turned up a few times. The V and J genes are TRBV3-1 (or the pseudogene TRBV3-2) and TRBJ1-1; D might be TRBD1 (5 bases). The germline V gene encodes CDR1 LGHDT and CDR2 YNNKEL (reference sequence). The V gene lost 4 bases and the J gene lost 1 base, with 22 bases spanning the gap. The CDR3 spans 18 residues. The CDR3 here is CASSPGGSYGGGNTEAFF. Here the CDR3 DNA reads TGTGCCAGCAGCCCCGGCGGTAGTTACGGGGGAGGGAACACTGAAGCTTTCTTT.

The chain links TRBV6-4 to TRBJ1-2, with 8 positions matching TRBD1. V shed 6 bases, J shed 4 bases, and the junction held 4 bases outside the gene matches. The CDR3 sequence is 13 residues long. The germline V gene encodes CDR1 MRHNA and CDR2 SNTAGT. DNA of the CDR3: TGTGCCAGCAGACAAGGACAGGGCTATGGCTACACCTTC. Translating gives CASRQGQGYGYTF.